The 20 T cell receptor beta chains below were found in one sample sequenced in a study of blood T cell repertoires in COVID-19. Using immunoSEQ multiplex PCR, the repertoire was profiled, and TCRdb retains in-frame clones only, with some absent. The sample holds approximately 180,000 clones; around 89% are singletons and the top ten take approximately 4.4%. Sequenced input: peripheral blood. The receptors were sampled from a human donor in a cohort sampled during active COVID-19.

The J gene is TRBJ2-7, the V gene TRBV7-6, with D perhaps TRBD1 (6 bases). V was clipped by 4 bases and J by 2 bases, with 18 bases between them. Germline V lookup: CDR1 SGHVS, CDR2 FNYEAQ. The CDR3 totals 16 residues. As DNA, the CDR3 is TGTGCCAGCAGCTCCTGGACAGAGAGGATCCCCTACGAGCAGTACTTC. This codes for CASSSWTERIPYEQYF. The whole variable domain, remainder taken from reference TRBV7-6 and TRBJ2-7, is GAGVSQSPRYKVTKRGQDVALRCDPISGHVSLYWYRQALGQGPEFLTYFNYEAQQDKSGLPNDRFSAERPEGSISTLTIQRTEQRDSAMYRCASSSWTERIPYEQYFGPGTRLTVT.

The chain employs TRBV5-4 and TRBJ2-5; D ambiguous. This CDR3 contains 13 residues. The V gene's germline CDR1 is SGHNT and CDR2 YYREEE (reference sequence). V lost 2 bases to trimming and J lost 0 bases, with 5 bases between them. This chain's CDR3 is CASSLRDQETQYF. As DNA, the CDR3 is TGTGCCAGCAGCTTACGGGACCAAGAGACCCAGTACTTC.

This chain joins TRBV6-7 and TRBJ2-5; no clear D gene. TRBV6-7 is filed as an ORF, its function uncertain. The germline V and J ends were trimmed by 9 bases and 3 bases, with 2 bases remaining between them. The CDR3 consists of 9 residues. The CDR3 is CASKETQYF. The CDR3 DNA reads as TGTGCCAGTAAAGAGACCCAGTACTTC.

The V gene is TRBV11-3, the J gene TRBJ2-1; 10 bases align to TRBD2. V lost 5 bases, J lost 2 bases, and 3 bases stayed unmatched. The CDR3 has 15 amino acids. The germline CDR1 and CDR2 sequences are SGHNT and YENEEA. CDR3 in amino acids: CASSSGRGAYNEQFF. In nucleotides, the CDR3 is TGTGCCAGCAGCAGCGGGAGGGGGGCCTACAATGAGCAGTTCTTC.

The chain combines TRBV7-9 with TRBJ1-5; TRBD1 agrees at 7 bases. Germline CDR1 SEHNR, CDR2 FQNEAQ (reference sequence). V was pared by 1 base and J by 6 bases, with 9 bases of the junction left unmatched. The CDR3 is 16 amino acids. The CDR3 DNA is TGTGCCAGCAGCTTAGGAGGAACAGGGGCAGGTCAGCCCCAGCATTTT. Encoded protein: CASSLGGTGAGQPQHF. Based on the CDR3 plus reference TRBV7-9 and TRBJ1-5, the full variable domain is DTGVSQNPRHKITKRGQNVTFRCDPISEHNRLYWYRQTLGQGPEFLTYFQNEAQLEKSRLLSDRFSAERPKGSFSTLEIQRTEQGDSAMYLCASSLGGTGAGQPQHFGDGTRLSIL.

The chain has TRBV11-2 and TRBJ2-3; 7 nucleotides agree with TRBD2. CDR3 size: 16 residues. V dropped 5 bases and J dropped 0; count of bases not matched to a gene: 8. Germline lookup yields CDR1 SGHAT and CDR2 FQNNGV. The DNA for the CDR3 is TGTGCCAGCAGCAGACTAGCCACCCTTAGCACAGATACGCAGTATTTT. Protein sequence: CASSRLATLSTDTQYF. The full variable domain, completed using reference TRBV11-2 and TRBJ2-3, is EAGVAQSPRYKIIEKRQSVAFWCNPISGHATLYWYQQILGQGPKLLIQFQNNGVVDDSQLPKDRFSAERLKGVDSTLKIQPAKLEDSAVYLCASSRLATLSTDTQYFGPGTRLTVL.

The gene calls are TRBV24-1 and TRBJ1-2, with TRBD1 matching over 9 bases. Germline trimming cut 4 bases from V and 4 bases from J; bases unmatched to any gene: 9. This CDR3 is built from 16 residues. CDR1 and CDR2 (germline): KGHDR, SFDVKD. This chain's CDR3 is CATSERRDRVPYGYTF. In DNA form, the CDR3 reads TGTGCCACCAGTGAACGACGGGACAGGGTCCCCTATGGCTACACCTTC.

The rearrangement uses TRBV5-4 and TRBJ2-7; no firm D call. Germline CDR1 and CDR2: SGHNT and YYREEE (reference sequence). This CDR3 has 12 amino acids. V lost 2 bases and J 3 bases, leaving 6 bases between the germline ends. The CDR3 here is CASSFPGYEQYF. In nucleotides, the CDR3 is TGTGCCAGCAGCTTCCCGGGCTACGAGCAGTACTTC. The full variable domain, with the rest looked up from reference TRBV5-4 and TRBJ2-7, is ETGVTQSPTHLIKTRGQQVTLRCSSQSGHNTVSWYQQALGQGPQFIFQYYREEENGRGNFPPRFSGLQFPNYSSELNVNALELDDSALYLCASSFPGYEQYFGPGTRLTVT.

This chain uses TRBV4-1 with TRBJ1-1, with D possibly TRBD1 on 6 matching bases. The CDR3 contains 13 residues. The V gene lost 4 bases and the J gene lost 5 bases, with 11 bases spanning the gap. CDR1 is MGHRA and CDR2 is YSYEKL in the germline V gene. For the CDR3, the DNA is TGCGCCAGCAGCCGGCAAGGGGGAACTGAAGCTTTCTTT. Translation: CASSRQGGTEAFF.

In this sample, this clone turned up a few times. The CDR3 DNA reads as TGCGCCAGCAGCTTGAGCGGGACAGGTTCCTACGAGCAGTACTTC. Residues: CASSLSGTGSYEQYF. The chain is built from TRBV5-1 and TRBJ2-7, with TRBD1 as a possible D gene (8 bases). Trimming removed 1 base from V and 1 base from J, with 12 bases in between. The germline CDR1 and CDR2 sequences are SGHRS and YFSETQ. The CDR3 is made up of 15 amino acids.

The CDR3 sequence is CATSDDLAGGFDTQYF. In nucleotides, the CDR3 is TGTGCCACCAGTGATGACCTAGCGGGAGGCTTCGATACGCAGTATTTT. This chain uses TRBV24-1 with TRBJ2-3, with 11 bases aligning to TRBD2. The CDR3 sequence is 16 residues long. The J segment lost 6 bases and the V segment lost 3 bases, leaving 7 bases of the junction unmatched. Germline assignment: CDR1 KGHDR and CDR2 SFDVKD.

The rearrangement links TRBV15 to TRBJ1-1, with TRBD1 identical over 7 bases. The J segment lost 1 base and the V segment lost 7 bases, leaving 3 bases of the junction unmatched. Germline V lookup: CDR1 LNHNV, CDR2 YYDKDF (reference sequence). This CDR3 region has 13 residues. CDR3 nucleotides: TGTGCCACCACTGACAGGGCGAACACTGAAGCTTTCTTT. Protein sequence: CATTDRANTEAFF.

The chain uses TRBV5-4 and TRBJ1-1; D might be TRBD1 (5 bases). This CDR3 spans 14 amino acids. Looked up from germline, CDR1 is SGHNT and CDR2 is YYREEE (reference sequence). Between the trimmed V and J ends, which lost 3 bases and 3 bases, there was a span of 12 bases. The CDR3 loop reads CASSSSRGDTEAFF. As DNA, the CDR3 is TGTGCCAGCAGCTCCAGTCGGGGGGACACTGAAGCTTTCTTT.

The CDR3 bases are TGTGCCAGCAGCTTAGTTGCCCTCGTCGGGAGCTCCTACAATGAGCAGTTCTTC. Its translation: CASSLVALVGSSYNEQFF. V usage is TRBV7-2 and J usage is TRBJ2-1, with D perhaps matching TRBD2 (6 bases). Trimming removed 1 base at V and 0 bases at J, with 16 bases between. Germline values: CDR1 SGHTA, CDR2 FQGNSA. This CDR3 has 18 amino acids.

The chain is built from TRBV6-1 and TRBJ2-1; 7 nucleotides line up with TRBD2. V lost 2 bases, J lost 0 bases, and 16 bases stayed unmatched. From germline, CDR1 is MNHNS and CDR2 SASEGT. The CDR3 is made up of 20 amino acids. CDR3 in amino acids: CASSERRSSGPQSSYNEQFF. The CDR3 DNA follows: TGTGCCAGCAGTGAAAGGAGGTCTAGCGGACCCCAGAGCTCCTACAATGAGCAGTTCTTC.

This chain links TRBV28 with TRBJ2-1, with a weak D call TRBD2 (5 bases). Germline CDR1 reads MDHEN; CDR2 reads SYDVKM. Trimming took off 7 bases at V and 2 bases at J, with 12 bases between the two ends. The CDR3 has 14 residues. CDR3 DNA sequence: TGTGCCAGCAATGCAGCGGTCACCTACAATGAGCAGTTCTTC. Amino acids: CASNAAVTYNEQFF. The full variable domain, completed using reference TRBV28 and TRBJ2-1, is DVKVTQSSRYLVKRTGEKVFLECVQDMDHENMFWYRQDPGLGLRLIYFSYDVKMKEKGDIPEGYSVSREKKERFSLILESASTNQTSMYLCASNAAVTYNEQFFGPGTRLTVL.

The rearrangement joins TRBV19 to TRBJ1-6; D unresolved. Trimming took off 1 base at V and 7 bases at J, with 14 bases between the two ends. The V gene's germline CDR1 is LNHDA and CDR2 SQIVND (reference sequence). The CDR3 sequence is 16 residues long. CDR3 DNA: TGTGCCAGTAGTATAGTATCCCCTTCCGGGAATTCACCCCTCCACTTT. Translation: CASSIVSPSGNSPLHF. The full variable domain, rest sourced from reference TRBV19 and TRBJ1-6, is DGGITQSPKYLFRKEGQNVTLSCEQNLNHDAMYWYRQDPGQGLRLIYYSQIVNDFQKGDIAEGYSVSREKKESFPLTVTSAQKNPTAFYLCASSIVSPSGNSPLHFGNGTRLTVT.

The chain recombines TRBV3-1 (or the pseudogene TRBV3-2) with TRBJ2-7, with D perhaps matching TRBD1 (7 bases). The germline V and J ends were trimmed by 1 base and 6 bases, with 19 bases remaining between them. The CDR3 is 16 residues long. The germline V gene encodes CDR1 LGHDT and CDR2 YNNKEL (reference sequence). The CDR3 coding sequence is TGTGCCAGCAGCCAAGCCGAACCTTACAGGGGAGGCGAGCAGTACTTC. The encoded protein is CASSQAEPYRGGEQYF.

The chain couples TRBV5-6 to TRBJ2-2; 10 bases match TRBD2. The CDR3 spans 17 residues. The germline V gene encodes CDR1 SGHDT and CDR2 YYEEEE. The V gene end was trimmed by 4 bases and the J gene end by 5 bases; junction bases not matched to a gene: 11. The CDR3 region is CASSPGLAGVGTGELFF. In nucleotides, the CDR3 is TGTGCCAGCAGCCCCGGGCTAGCGGGAGTGGGGACCGGGGAGCTGTTTTTT.

This clone was counted a single time. The chain couples TRBV5-1 to TRBJ1-1; no definite D call. Germline V gives CDR1 SGHRS, CDR2 YFSETQ. This CDR3 contains 13 residues. V was trimmed by 4 bases and J by 0 bases, leaving 7 bases between them. CDR3 in amino acids: CASSIQVNTEAFF. CDR3 bases: TGCGCCAGCAGCATTCAGGTGAACACTGAAGCTTTCTTT.